This T cell receptor beta chain emerged from a study of PD-1 blockade in classical Hodgkin lymphoma. The wider study: Administration of nivolumab to patients was at 3 mg/kg intravenously every 2 weeks.

Findings and limits, study-wide: CD4+ but not CD8+ TCR diversity rose significantly by C4D1. In newly diagnosed patients, baseline TCR diversity was reportedly below that of healthy donors. The causes of the repertoire differences, possibly disease activity or prior therapy, remain undefined.

This clone appeared a single time. Its antigen is still unknown. Germline V gene lookup returns CDR1 SGDLS and CDR2 YYNGEE. The CDR3 consists of 15 residues. Trimming cost V 0 bases and J 4 bases, with 14 bases left between them. Every one of the patients relapsed after autologous stem cell transplantation (brentuximab vedotin exposure was variable). The repertoire was sequenced with immunoSEQ multiplex PCR; TCRdb's copy has only in-frame clones and lacks some. The data hold 95,000 to 100,000 clones, with around 89% observed a single time. This chain links TRBV9 with TRBJ2-7; perhaps D is TRBD1 or TRBD2 (6 bases each). This TCR came from a human donor with classical Hodgkin lymphoma. The starting material was peripheral blood mononuclear cells (PBMCs), obtained before the second cycle of nivolumab. The CDR3 is CASSVGWGAHYEQYF. CDR3 DNA sequence: TGTGCCAGCAGCGTAGGGTGGGGGGCACATTACGAGCAGTACTTC.